The 32 T cell receptor beta chains given below trace back to one sample, sequenced in a study of blood T cell repertoires in COVID-19. TCRdb's copy holds only in-frame clones and misses some; the assay was immunoSEQ multiplex PCR. This sample carries about 240,000 clones, approximately 86% of them seen once, and the ten largest clones take roughly 5%. The sequenced sample was peripheral blood. The receptor source for this set is a human donor in a cohort sampled during active COVID-19.

The rearrangement joins TRBV5-1 to TRBJ2-2, with D perhaps TRBD1 (6 bases). V gave up 0 bases and J gave up 0 bases, with 6 bases separating them. This CDR3 comprises 15 residues. The V gene's germline CDR1 is SGHRS and CDR2 YFSETQ. This CDR3 is CASSLDRANTGELFF. The CDR3 DNA follows: TGCGCCAGCAGCTTGGACAGGGCGAACACCGGGGAGCTGTTTTTT.

The chain uses TRBV5-1 and TRBJ2-1; the match to TRBD1 covers 7 bases. CDR1 is SGHRS, CDR2 YFSETQ, per germline. This CDR3 spans 13 amino acids. Trimming at V came to 6 bases and at J to 8 bases, leaving 8 bases not matched to a gene. The CDR3 nucleotides are TGCGCCAGCAACGACAGGGACGGGTATGAGCAGTTCTTC. This translates into CASNDRDGYEQFF.

The chain links TRBV4-1 to TRBJ1-4; 11 bases agree with TRBD1. After removal of 4 bases from V and 7 bases from J, the junction contained 5 bases not matched to a gene. CDR3 length: 15 residues. Germline assignment: CDR1 MGHRA and CDR2 YSYEKL. The DNA of the CDR3 is TGCGCCAGCAGCCGGGGACAGGGGGGTGGTGAAAAACTGTTTTTT. As protein: CASSRGQGGGEKLFF.

J is TRBJ2-7 and V is TRBV11-2, with 8 bases aligning to TRBD2. The germline CDR1 and CDR2 sequences are SGHAT and FQNNGV. The CDR3 loop spans 15 amino acids. V lost 6 bases, J lost 2 bases, and 9 bases stayed unmatched. This CDR3 reads CASRQISGTPYEQYF. The CDR3 DNA is TGTGCCAGCAGGCAGATTAGCGGGACGCCCTACGAGCAGTACTTC.

The chain links TRBV29-1 to TRBJ1-1; 9 nucleotides agree with TRBD1. Trimming cost V 4 bases and J 4 bases; bases outside gene matches: 1. Per the germline V gene, CDR1 is SQVTM and CDR2 is ANQGSEA. The CDR3 is made up of 12 amino acids. CDR3 region: CSVGQGGTEAFF. The CDR3 DNA follows: TGCAGCGTTGGACAGGGGGGCACTGAAGCTTTCTTT.

The V gene is TRBV12-5, the J gene TRBJ1-2, with 7 bases fitting TRBD1. V dropped 6 bases and J dropped 4; count of bases not matched to a gene: 17. The CDR3 totals 17 residues. Germline-derived CDR1 and CDR2 are LGHNT and FRNRAP. In nucleotides, the CDR3 is TGTGCTAGTGGAAATGCACGAGGTACAGGGGAGAGCTATGGCTACACCTTC. This translates into CASGNARGTGESYGYTF.

The chain employs TRBV7-6 and TRBJ2-1; possible D gene TRBD2, 5 bases. The germline gives CDR1 SGHVS, CDR2 FNYEAQ. Trimming took off 3 bases at V and 0 bases at J, with 12 bases between the two ends. The CDR3 consists of 16 residues. CDR3 in DNA: TGTGCCAGCAGCTTGGACTTCCAACACTCCTACAATGAGCAGTTCTTC. Amino acid sequence: CASSLDFQHSYNEQFF.

The chain combines TRBV7-2 with TRBJ2-7; 8 nucleotides match TRBD1. The CDR3 has 15 residues. J was trimmed by 3 bases and V by 6 bases; bases with no gene match: 10. Germline loops: CDR1 SGHTA, CDR2 FQGNSA. CDR3 DNA sequence: TGTGCCAGCAGTTGGGGCGGGACAGGTCTCTACGAGCAGTACTTC. It is translated as CASSWGGTGLYEQYF.

The chain couples TRBV5-1 to TRBJ2-3; 9 bases map to TRBD2. The CDR3 runs 16 residues. V lost 1 base, J lost 4 bases, and 7 bases stayed unmatched. Germline assignment: CDR1 SGHRS and CDR2 YFSETQ. Here the CDR3 reads CASSLRSGRFADTQYF. In DNA, the CDR3 is TGCGCCAGCAGCTTGCGTAGCGGGAGATTCGCAGATACGCAGTATTTT.

This sequence joins TRBV4-1 and TRBJ2-1, with 7 positions matching TRBD2. The CDR3 extends over 16 amino acids. CDR1 and CDR2 from the germline V gene are MGHRA and YSYEKL. Losses at the gene ends were 0 bases for V and 7 bases for J; bases not matched to a gene: 9. DNA for the CDR3: TGCGCCAGCAGCCAAGAGGTGGGAGGGCCTCGAAATGAGCAGTTCTTC. Translating it yields CASSQEVGGPRNEQFF.

In regard to this clone: This sample includes further DNA sequences coding for the same CDR3. The rearrangement uses TRBV24-1 and TRBJ2-1; a possible D gene is TRBD2 (7 bases). The V end was cut by 9 bases, the J end by 8 bases, with 13 bases between. The CDR3 consists of 12 residues. The germline V gene encodes CDR1 KGHDR and CDR2 SFDVKD. The CDR3 sequence is CATRGARDEQFF. The CDR3 region has the DNA TGTGCCACCCGGGGGGCCAGGGATGAGCAGTTCTTC.

The V gene is TRBV18, the J gene TRBJ1-2; maybe TRBD1 (6 bases). The CDR3 loop spans 15 amino acids. The V gene lost 3 bases and the J gene lost 0 bases, with 11 bases spanning the gap. The germline gives CDR1 KGHSH, CDR2 LQKENI. CDR3 sequence: CASSPWTAANYGYTF. CDR3 in DNA: TGTGCCAGCTCACCTTGGACAGCAGCTAACTATGGCTACACCTTC.

The chain is built from TRBV5-1 and TRBJ2-7, with D tentatively TRBD1 (9 bases). Between the trimmed V and J ends, which lost 5 bases and 5 bases, there was a span of 20 bases. Germline V lookup: CDR1 SGHRS, CDR2 YFSETQ. The CDR3 has 15 residues. The CDR3 DNA sequence: TGCGCCAGCAGTCCGGGAGGGACAGGGTTCCACGAGCAGTACTTC. As protein: CASSPGGTGFHEQYF.

The chain is built from TRBV5-8 and TRBJ1-4; 8 positions agree with TRBD1. CDR1 SGHTS and CDR2 YDEGEE come from the germline V gene. Losses at the gene ends were 1 base for V and 8 bases for J; bases not matched to a gene: 7. This CDR3 region has 15 residues. The CDR3 here is CASSLSTGVWEKLFF. CDR3 DNA: TGTGCCAGCAGCTTGTCGACAGGGGTTTGGGAAAAACTGTTTTTT.

In its sample, this clone was seen once. The chain is built from TRBV5-1 and TRBJ2-2; TRBD1 is a possible D gene (5 bases). V was shortened by 0 bases and J by 3 bases, with 9 bases between the two germline ends. The germline gives CDR1 SGHRS, CDR2 YFSETQ. The CDR3 spans 15 residues. CDR3 coding DNA: TGCGCCAGCAGCTTGGCCACAGGACACACCGGGGAGCTGTTTTTT. It is translated as CASSLATGHTGELFF.

V gene TRBV18 combines with J gene TRBJ1-4; D is ambiguous. The CDR3 length is 17 residues. V was trimmed by 3 bases and J by 0 bases, leaving 14 bases between them. Germline V CDR1 and CDR2: KGHSH, LQKENI. The CDR3 DNA is TGTGCCAGCTCACCTAACCCGGGGAGAGCAACTAATGAAAAACTGTTTTTT. Translation: CASSPNPGRATNEKLFF.

CDR3 protein: CASSEEGLMNTEAFF. CDR3 DNA: TGTGCCAGCAGTGAGGAAGGACTCATGAACACTGAAGCTTTCTTT. V and J are TRBV2 and TRBJ1-1; no definite D call. In germline, CDR1 is SNHLY, CDR2 FYNNEI. The ends were cut back, 3 bases at V and 0 bases at J, with 11 bases in the middle. The CDR3 loop spans 15 amino acids.

The chain combines TRBV28 with TRBJ2-3; D gene ambiguous. V was pared by 8 bases and J by 0 bases, with 18 bases between. The CDR3 runs 16 residues. Germline V gene data show CDR1 as MDHEN and CDR2 as SYDVKM. This CDR3 reads CASWSTTTVSTDTQYF. As DNA, the CDR3 is TGTGCCAGCTGGTCTACCACGACTGTCAGCACAGATACGCAGTATTTT.

This chain joins TRBV27 and TRBJ2-2; 10 nucleotides match TRBD1. Per the germline V gene, CDR1 is MNHEY and CDR2 is SMNVEV (reference sequence). With 7 bases clipped from V and 1 base from J, the junction kept 9 bases outside the gene matches. The CDR3 contains 17 residues. The CDR3 loop reads CASKNLGTGENTGELFF. CDR3 coding DNA: TGTGCCAGCAAGAACCTCGGGACAGGGGAGAACACCGGGGAGCTGTTTTTT.

The J gene is TRBJ2-1, the V gene TRBV7-9; 9 bases match TRBD2. The CDR3 is 19 residues long. J gave up 9 bases and V 6 bases, and 24 bases lay outside the gene matches. CDR1 is SEHNR, CDR2 FQNEAQ, per germline (reference sequence). The chain's CDR3 is CASSPRGNKREDGNFEQFF. In nucleotides, the CDR3 is TGTGCCAGCAGTCCCAGGGGGAATAAGCGGGAGGACGGGAATTTTGAGCAGTTCTTC.

This clone appeared a single time. The chain is built from TRBV6-5 and TRBJ2-2, with D perhaps TRBD1 (6 bases). This CDR3 has 16 residues. Between the trimmed V and J ends, which lost 0 bases and 5 bases, there was a span of 13 bases. CDR1 is MNHEY and CDR2 is SVGAGI in the germline V gene. The CDR3 DNA reads as TGTGCCAGCAGTTACTCGTCAGGGGCGCATACCGGGGAGCTGTTTTTT. Its protein product is CASSYSSGAHTGELFF.

This chain joins TRBV28 and TRBJ2-1, with 11 positions matching TRBD2. With V trimmed by 4 bases and J by 3 bases, 5 bases remained unmatched. Germline-derived CDR1 and CDR2 are MDHEN and SYDVKM. The length of the CDR3 is 16 residues. The CDR3 is CASSSEGLADYNEQFF. In DNA, the CDR3 is TGTGCCAGCAGTTCGGAGGGACTAGCGGACTACAATGAGCAGTTCTTC.

This clone was recorded a few times. This chain links TRBV5-1 with TRBJ1-2, with D possibly matching TRBD1 (6 bases). The CDR3 spans 13 residues. Trimming shortened V by 6 bases and J by 6 bases, and 15 bases separated the two germline ends. The germline gives CDR1 SGHRS, CDR2 YFSETQ. In DNA, the CDR3 is TGCGCCAGCACTTACACAGGGCAAGATGGCTACACCTTC. Its translation: CASTYTGQDGYTF.

This CDR3 is CASRLARGRPPTQYF. The CDR3 DNA follows: TGTGCCAGCAGACTGGCCAGGGGGCGGCCCCCCACGCAGTATTTT. V is TRBV5-8 and J is TRBJ2-3, with TRBD1 matching 8 bases. Trimming cost V 5 bases and J 9 bases; bases outside gene matches: 14. Germline V gives CDR1 SGHTS, CDR2 YDEGEE. The CDR3 is 15 amino acids.

The V gene is TRBV6-5, the J gene TRBJ2-7; weak D call: TRBD1 (6 bases). CDR3 size: 14 residues. The V end was cut by 6 bases, the J end by 5 bases, with 17 bases between. The germline V gene has CDR1 MNHEY and CDR2 SVGAGI. The CDR3 is CASRPIRDIHEQYF. CDR3 sequence (DNA): TGTGCCAGCAGGCCTATAAGGGACATCCACGAGCAGTACTTC.

In this sample, this clone turned up once. The gene calls are TRBV10-1 and TRBJ1-3; D gene uncertain. The CDR3 has 13 amino acids. V lost 5 bases and J 2 bases, leaving 7 bases between the germline ends. Germline V CDR1 and CDR2: WNHNN, SYGVQD (reference sequence). CDR3 sequence reads: CASSTGAGNTIYF. CDR3 DNA sequence: TGCGCCAGCAGTACCGGGGCTGGAAACACCATATATTTT.

The V and J genes are TRBV18 and TRBJ2-3, with 9 bases matching TRBD1. Losses at the gene ends were 3 bases for V and 2 bases for J; bases not matched to a gene: 3. This CDR3 spans 15 amino acids. Germline assignment: CDR1 KGHSH and CDR2 LQKENI. CDR3 nucleotides: TGTGCCAGCTCACCGGGACAGGGCCCCACAGATACGCAGTATTTT. This translates into CASSPGQGPTDTQYF.

The chain combines TRBV7-2 with TRBJ2-1; tentatively, D is TRBD2 (7 bases). Germline V gives CDR1 SGHTA, CDR2 FQGNSA. CDR3 length equals 13 residues. Trimming took off 5 bases at V and 8 bases at J, with 13 bases between the two ends. The CDR3 is CASSPPGGHEQFF. The CDR3 DNA is TGTGCCAGCAGCCCACCGGGGGGCCATGAGCAGTTCTTC.

V usage is TRBV28 and J usage is TRBJ1-4; D is uncertain. CDR1 MDHEN and CDR2 SYDVKM come from the germline V gene. This CDR3 region has 11 residues. With 3 bases removed from V and 8 bases from J, the gap between germline ends came to 4 bases. This CDR3 is CASSLREKLFF. The DNA for the CDR3 is TGTGCCAGCAGTTTGAGGGAAAAACTGTTTTTT.

The chain recombines TRBV6-6 with TRBJ2-2; the D is unclear. The CDR3 contains 14 residues. The germline gives CDR1 MNHNY, CDR2 SVGAGI (reference sequence). V gave up 6 bases and J gave up 0 bases, with 8 bases separating them. The CDR3 nucleotides read TGTGCCAGCAGACGTTCAGCGAACACCGGGGAGCTGTTTTTT. Amino acids: CASRRSANTGELFF.

The genes are TRBV6-9 and TRBJ2-5; 8 bases agree with TRBD1. Germline trimming cut 1 base from V and 4 bases from J; bases unmatched to any gene: 5. Germline lookup yields CDR1 MNHGY and CDR2 SVAAGI. The CDR3 is 15 amino acids. The DNA for the CDR3 is TGTGCCAGCAGTTATTTTCAGGGGGCCAGAGAGACCCAGTACTTC. Translation gives CASSYFQGARETQYF.

The V and J genes are TRBV9 and TRBJ2-7; TRBD1 is a possible D gene (6 bases). V lost 0 bases to trimming and J lost 3 bases, with 10 bases between them. The CDR3 is 14 residues long. Germline-derived CDR1 and CDR2 are SGDLS and YYNGEE. The CDR3 loop is CASSVGAGDYEQYF. CDR3 nucleotide sequence: TGTGCCAGCAGCGTAGGGGCAGGGGACTACGAGCAGTACTTC.